This TCR beta chain originates from a study of vaccination effects on CD4 cells after COVID-19. Antigen-specific CD4+ T cells were first expanded with viral peptide pools by the ViraFEST assay and only then sequenced. The culture ran for nine to ten days, and then CD4+ T cells were isolated. Previously uninfected by SARS-CoV-2, the vaccine recipients also showed negative nucleocapsid antibodies. In the cultures, half the medium was exchanged for IL-2 medium on days 3 and 7. Points on this clone: As yet, its antigen is unknown.

From germline, CDR1 is LNHDA and CDR2 SQIVND (reference sequence). The CDR3 totals 13 residues. Trimming stripped 7 bases from V and 7 bases from J, with 16 bases between. TCRdb's copy holds only in-frame clones and misses some; the assay was immunoSEQ multiplex PCR. The table has 50,000 or so clones, 75% to 80% seen once. Study findings and constraints: The study got few convalescent patients and did not collect any early post-infection timepoints. Clones from infection and from vaccination both contracted markedly late after vaccination.

The sequence came from a human donor who received a COVID-19 vaccine. This sample comprised CD4+ T cells from PBMCs cultured with HCoV-OC43 spike peptides, obtained before COVID-19 vaccination. The subset here: HCoV-OC43 spike overlapping peptide pool stimulation. J is TRBJ1-2 and V is TRBV19; the D gene is possibly TRBD1 (5 bases). Here the CDR3 reads CASNPGVSVGYTF. CDR3 nucleotide sequence: TGTGCCAGTAATCCGGGGGTTTCCGTTGGCTACACCTTC.